Following are 18 T cell receptor beta chains from one sample sequenced in a study of cytotoxic CD8 clonotypes in ibrutinib-treated CLL. Method: immunoSEQ multiplex PCR; TCRdb's copy keeps in-frame clones and lacks some. The data show about 27,000 clones, roughly 69% seen once. The material sequenced was PBMCs, taken after 24 months of ibrutinib treatment. Every receptor here comes from a human donor with chronic lymphocytic leukemia.

A single count supports this clone. The chain joins TRBV5-1 to TRBJ1-2, with D unclear. The V end lost 4 bases, the J end lost 4 bases, and 11 bases lay between the germline ends. Germline CDR1 reads SGHRS; CDR2 reads YFSETQ. This CDR3 spans 13 amino acids. The CDR3, as DNA: TGCGCCAGCAGCACGGAAGGTAGCTATGGCTACACCTTC. Residues: CASSTEGSYGYTF.

This sequence joins TRBV6-5 and TRBJ2-5, with TRBD2 matching over 15 bases. Germline trimming cut 6 bases from V and 5 bases from J; bases unmatched to any gene: 4. The CDR3 has 15 residues. Germline assignment: CDR1 MNHEY and CDR2 SVGAGI. DNA of the CDR3: TGTGCCAGCAGCTGGACTAGCGGGGGGGGTGAGACCCAGTACTTC. Encoded protein: CASSWTSGGGETQYF.

This chain connects TRBV7-8 to TRBJ1-3, with D possibly being TRBD1 (5 bases). Germline V lookup: CDR1 SGHVS, CDR2 FQNEAQ. The V end was cut by 2 bases, the J end by 3 bases, with 11 bases between. CDR3 length equals 15 residues. The CDR3 DNA sequence: TGTGCCAGCAGCTTATCCTGGGGGAGTGGAAACACCATATATTTT. It specifies CASSLSWGSGNTIYF.

The chain has TRBV11-2 and TRBJ1-1; a possible D gene is TRBD1 (5 bases). Trimming took off 5 bases at V and 5 bases at J, with 18 bases between the two ends. The CDR3 contains 15 residues. Germline V gene lookup returns CDR1 SGHAT and CDR2 FQNNGV. CDR3 protein: CASSTRAPRETEAFF. CDR3 nucleotide sequence: TGTGCCAGCAGCACCAGGGCGCCCCGGGAGACTGAAGCTTTCTTT. Drawing the rest from reference TRBV11-2 and TRBJ1-1, the complete variable domain is EAGVAQSPRYKIIEKRQSVAFWCNPISGHATLYWYQQILGQGPKLLIQFQNNGVVDDSQLPKDRFSAERLKGVDSTLKIQPAKLEDSAVYLCASSTRAPRETEAFFGQGTRLTVV.

The chain employs TRBV5-1 and TRBJ1-1, with D unresolved. CDR3 length equals 13 residues. Germline lookup yields CDR1 SGHRS and CDR2 YFSETQ. Trimming pared 4 bases from V and 6 bases from J, leaving 13 bases between. The CDR3 sequence is CASSPMGFAEAFF. The CDR3 DNA sequence: TGCGCCAGCAGCCCAATGGGGTTCGCTGAAGCTTTCTTT.

This chain links TRBV28 with TRBJ1-6; D uncertain. The length of the CDR3 is 14 residues. CDR1 is MDHEN, CDR2 SYDVKM, per germline. Trimming shortened V by 2 bases and J by 6 bases, and 8 bases separated the two germline ends. CDR3 sequence (DNA): TGTGCCAGCAGTTTACTAGGGAGTAATTCACCCCTCCACTTT. It codes for CASSLLGSNSPLHF.

The chain has TRBV9 and TRBJ2-7; either TRBD1 or TRBD2 may fit D (5 bases each). V lost 4 bases and J 2 bases, leaving 19 bases between the germline ends. The length of the CDR3 is 16 residues. Germline-derived CDR1 and CDR2 are SGDLS and YYNGEE. Written as DNA, the CDR3 is TGTGCCAGCAGCCCGGGGACCCTCACGACCCCCTACGAGCAGTACTTC. Protein sequence: CASSPGTLTTPYEQYF.

The chain recombines TRBV29-1 with TRBJ2-3; no clear D gene. V shed 6 bases and J shed 0 bases, with 13 bases lying between them. The CDR3 spans 14 residues. CDR1 is SQVTM, CDR2 ANQGSEA, per germline. The CDR3 region has the DNA TGCAGCGTCTCGGGTGCGACCAGCACAGATACGCAGTATTTT. Translation: CSVSGATSTDTQYF.

This clone was observed a few times. The chain has TRBV2 and TRBJ2-1; D uncertain. Germline CDR1 reads SNHLY; CDR2 reads FYNNEI. CDR3 length: 13 amino acids. Trimming took 6 bases from V and 3 from J, leaving 9 bases between them. The CDR3 reads CASRLFIYNEQFF. CDR3 coding DNA: TGTGCCAGCAGACTCTTCATCTACAATGAGCAGTTCTTC.

V is TRBV7-9 and J is TRBJ1-3; D gene ambiguous. The CDR3 runs 16 residues. CDR1 is SEHNR and CDR2 is FQNEAQ in the germline V gene (reference sequence). Trimming left V 2 bases short and J 0 bases short, with 11 bases between. CDR3 DNA sequence: TGTGCCAGCAGCTTACGGGCCTTCGTCTCTGGAAACACCATATATTTT. Translation: CASSLRAFVSGNTIYF.

A few counts support this clone. The V and J genes are TRBV30 and TRBJ2-7; D perhaps matches TRBD1 (5 bases). Trimming took off 5 bases at V and 1 base at J, with 9 bases between the two ends. The CDR3 spans 12 residues. CDR1 is GTSNPN, CDR2 SVGIG, per germline (reference sequence). The CDR3 here is CAWETVSYEQYF. The CDR3 coding sequence is TGTGCCTGGGAGACAGTTTCCTACGAGCAGTACTTC.

V and J are TRBV6-6 and TRBJ1-1, with 7 bases fitting TRBD1. Germline CDR1 reads MNHNY; CDR2 reads SVGAGI (reference sequence). The CDR3 is 14 amino acids. V lost 6 bases and J lost 5; bases outside the gene matches: 9. DNA of the CDR3: TGTGCCAGCAGACTAGGACAGGAAGGGACTGAAGCTTTCTTT. Translated, it gives CASRLGQEGTEAFF.

This clone was detected only a few times. This chain connects TRBV11-2 to TRBJ1-1; D may be TRBD1 (6 bases). This CDR3 contains 14 residues. The V end lost 8 bases, the J end lost 1 base, and 14 bases lay between the germline ends. From germline, CDR1 is SGHAT and CDR2 FQNNGV. In DNA, the CDR3 is TGTGCCAGCGCCCGGGGGGCGGCGAACACTGAAGCTTTCTTT. As protein: CASARGAANTEAFF.

The chain recombines TRBV27 with TRBJ2-1; D remains ambiguous. V was shortened by 6 bases and J by 7 bases, with 13 bases between the two germline ends. CDR3 length: 13 amino acids. Germline lookup yields CDR1 MNHEY and CDR2 SMNVEV (reference sequence). This chain's CDR3 is CASSPRLGNEQFF. The CDR3 region has the DNA TGTGCCAGCAGCCCACGGCTTGGGAATGAGCAGTTCTTC.

The chain couples TRBV6-5 to TRBJ2-7, with D possibly matching TRBD1 (5 bases). Germline-derived CDR1 and CDR2 are MNHEY and SVGAGI. The CDR3 contains 12 residues. V lost 8 bases and J lost 0, with 8 bases in between. The CDR3: CASQGYSYEQYF. CDR3 DNA: TGTGCCAGCCAGGGTTACTCCTACGAGCAGTACTTC.

About this clone: The same CDR3 arises from other DNA sequences in this sample as well. The chain joins TRBV28 to TRBJ2-7; 9 bases map to TRBD2. Per germline, CDR1 MDHEN and CDR2 SYDVKM. Unmatched junction bases numbered 14, after V lost 7 bases and J lost 4 bases. The CDR3 extends over 16 amino acids. This chain's CDR3 is CASKTLGAGGLYEQYF. The CDR3 nucleotides read TGTGCCAGCAAAACCCTCGGGGCGGGGGGGCTTTACGAGCAGTACTTC.

This clone was detected a few times. J is TRBJ2-3 and V is TRBV9, with D possibly being TRBD2 (6 bases). Trimming took 6 bases from V and 2 from J, leaving 10 bases between them. Germline CDR1 is SGDLS and CDR2 is YYNGEE. The CDR3 runs to 13 residues. CDR3 in DNA: TGTGCCAGCACCCGGGGGTACACAGATACGCAGTATTTT. Translation gives CASTRGYTDTQYF.

The CDR3 region has the DNA TGTGCCAGCAGCTTAGGTGAGGGAAAGGAAGCTTTCTTT. Translation gives CASSLGEGKEAFF. V and J are TRBV11-2 and TRBJ1-1; D is ambiguous. The germline V gene encodes CDR1 SGHAT and CDR2 FQNNGV. Trimming took off 1 base at V and 8 bases at J, with 11 bases between the two ends. The length of the CDR3 is 13 residues.